The 11 T cell receptor beta chains reported below all come from one sample, sequenced in a study of brain T cells in children with intractable seizures (dated by TCRdb to the early 2020s). Read against the paper, the sample's time point label means: blood from clinic visit 5 months post-surgery; TSC patient then seizure free. Receptors were amplified or captured by the immunoSEQ multiplex PCR assay. TCRdb limited this immuneACCESS table to in-frame rearrangements with V and J called. A share of clones is missing; checked studies link under half to unresolved V genes, and the rest is unexplained. The sample data list hundreds of thousands of clones, and 85% to 95% of these were observed just once. The top ten clones comprise roughly 6% of the sample. The material sequenced was peripheral blood, taken less than 6 months after surgery. Receptors were obtained from a boy in the first two years of life with tuberous sclerosis and intractable seizures.

This clone came up a few times. The rearrangement joins TRBV10-3 to TRBJ1-2; the D is unclear. V gave up 10 bases and J gave up 0 bases, with 9 bases separating them. This CDR3 has 12 residues. Germline CDR1 is ENHRY and CDR2 is SYGVKD. CDR3 in DNA: TGTGCCAGTCGAGGCACTAACTATGGCTACACCTTC. Translating gives CASRGTNYGYTF.

The chain combines TRBV6-2 or TRBV6-3 with TRBJ1-3, with TRBD1 as a possible D gene (5 bases). Germline lookup yields CDR1 MNHEY and CDR2 SVGEGT. V was cut by 6 bases and J by 0 bases, with 12 bases left in between. This CDR3 has 15 amino acids. The CDR3 loop is CASSAGHNSGNTIYF. The CDR3 DNA is TGTGCCAGCAGCGCTGGACACAACTCTGGAAACACCATATATTTT.

V usage is TRBV18 and J usage is TRBJ1-4; 7 nucleotides align to TRBD1. Germline lookup yields CDR1 KGHSH and CDR2 LQKENI. J gave up 1 base and V 2 bases, and 1 base lay outside the gene matches. This CDR3 is 15 amino acids long. Here the CDR3 reads CASSPRTGTNEKLFF. For the CDR3, the DNA is TGTGCCAGCTCACCAAGGACAGGAACTAATGAAAAACTGTTTTTT.

This clone has a single count. This chain links TRBV7-9 with TRBJ1-6; TRBD1 agrees at 7 bases. Germline V gives CDR1 SEHNR, CDR2 FQNEAQ (reference sequence). The V gene end was trimmed by 4 bases and the J gene end by 10 bases; junction bases not matched to a gene: 7. The CDR3 runs 14 residues. The CDR3 loop is CASSSRQGNSPLHF. The CDR3 nucleotides read TGTGCCAGCAGCTCCAGACAGGGAAACTCACCCCTCCACTTT.

This chain connects TRBV5-3 to TRBJ2-7, with 14 bases identical to TRBD2. TRBV5-3 is placed among ORFs of uncertain function. J gave up 3 bases and V 6 bases, and 11 bases lay outside the gene matches. The CDR3 length is 17 residues. In nucleotides, the CDR3 is TGTGCCAGAAATAGTCTCCTGGGACTAGCGGGAGACTACGAGCAGTACTTC. It yields the protein CARNSLLGLAGDYEQYF.

The chain carries TRBV6-1 and TRBJ2-6; D is unclear. The CDR3 has 13 amino acids. Trimming stripped 3 bases from V and 4 bases from J, with 4 bases between. Germline-derived CDR1 and CDR2 are MNHNS and SASEGT. The CDR3 reads CASSDSGANVLTF. The CDR3, as DNA: TGTGCCAGCAGTGATTCCGGGGCCAACGTCCTGACTTTC.

The rearrangement links TRBV6-1 to TRBJ1-3, with D perhaps TRBD1 (5 bases). CDR1 MNHNS and CDR2 SASEGT come from the germline V gene. Trimming left V 3 bases short and J 3 bases short, with 12 bases between. This CDR3 is built from 15 residues. In DNA, the CDR3 is TGTGCCAGCAGTGAGACGAGGGGTTATGGAAACACCATATATTTT. Amino acid sequence: CASSETRGYGNTIYF.

The CDR3 spells CASSRNGGNTEAFF. CDR3 nucleotides: TGTGCCAGCAGCCGAAATGGGGGGAACACTGAAGCTTTCTTT. J is TRBJ1-1 and V is TRBV7-3; tentative D call: TRBD1 (5 bases). Germline CDR1 reads SGHTA; CDR2 reads FQGTGA. The CDR3 runs 14 residues. Trimming pared 5 bases from V and 1 base from J, leaving 11 bases between.

The chain links TRBV6-1 to TRBJ1-2, with no clear D. Germline loops: CDR1 MNHNS, CDR2 SASEGT. Between the trimmed V and J ends, which lost 1 base and 3 bases, there was a span of 6 bases. This CDR3 has 13 amino acids. For the CDR3, the DNA is TGTGCCAGCAGTGAAGGGGTAGACTATGGCTACACCTTC. Translating it yields CASSEGVDYGYTF.

The gene calls are TRBV19 and TRBJ1-3; tentatively, D is TRBD1 (6 bases). V lost 3 bases and J lost 1, with 10 bases in between. The V gene's germline CDR1 is LNHDA and CDR2 SQIVND (reference sequence). This CDR3 spans 15 amino acids. In DNA form, the CDR3 reads TGTGCCAGTAGTATTCAACAGGGATCTGGAAACACCATATATTTT. Translating it yields CASSIQQGSGNTIYF.

This chain's CDR3 is CASRRRGGDTQYF. The CDR3 bases are TGTGCCAGCAGACGACGGGGGGGAGATACGCAGTATTTT. V usage is TRBV14 and J usage is TRBJ2-3; 8 bases align to TRBD2. The germline gives CDR1 SGHDN, CDR2 FVKESK. CDR3 length: 13 residues. The J segment lost 5 bases and the V segment lost 6 bases, leaving 4 bases of the junction unmatched.